The subject of this entry is one T cell receptor beta chain. Its matching antigen is unknown. This sample was included in a study of T cell clonotyping in hematopoietic cell transplantation. Stated time point: recipient sample about 28 days before transplant, after cytoreduction. CDR3 size: 14 residues. CDR1 and CDR2 from the germline V gene are MDHEN and SYDVKM. The V end lost 2 bases, the J end lost 1 base, and 8 bases lay between the germline ends. Overall study results and limits: Higher Inverse Simpson Index values in graft donor and pretransplant recipient predicted broader posttransplant TCR diversity.

Measured with immunoSEQ multiplex PCR; TCRdb has only the in-frame clones, and not every one. This sample carries approximately 50,000 clones, 80% to 90% of them seen once, and the ten largest clones take about 6.1%. V gene TRBV28 combines with J gene TRBJ1-1; D gene ambiguous. Specimen: peripheral blood mononuclear cells, collected before stem cell transplant. This clonotype was obtained from a man aged 55 to 70 with biphenotypic leukemia. Some clones in this sample may be carry-over from other donors' samples. CDR3 in amino acids: CASSLRQPNTEAFF. In nucleotides, the CDR3 is TGTGCCAGCAGTTTACGGCAGCCGAACACTGAAGCTTTCTTT.